This T cell receptor beta chain was recorded in a study of blood T cell repertoires in COVID-19. The wider study: Donors in the United States, Italy and Spain gave samples during acute or convalescent COVID-19.

Per the authors' pipeline: Using reference gene primer amplification, nucleated cell counts were estimated. Some clones are missing from TCRdb's copy, which holds only in-frame ones; the method was immunoSEQ multiplex PCR. Clone size and the V and J calls come from that table; the DNA yielded D and trimming. Of a few hundred thousand clones in the sample, 80% to 90% were seen once. Assignments of participants to cohorts depended upon their own reported clinical history. Symptom resolution, clearance, or two negative PCRs marked the recovered donors of Cohort 3. This TCR was recovered from a woman aged 18-30 years who had recovered from COVID-19. The sequenced sample was PBMCs or T cells enriched from blood (not recorded which).

In DNA, the CDR3 is TGTGCCAGCATGAGTCTACCGGTTACAGATACGCAGTATTTT. It is translated as CASMSLPVTDTQYF. The gene calls are TRBV27 and TRBJ2-3; D not certain. Germline V gene data show CDR1 as MNHEY and CDR2 as SMNVEV (reference sequence). V lost 7 bases, J lost 3 bases, and 14 bases lay in between. This CDR3 has 14 amino acids.